A single sample is the source of the 14 T cell receptor beta chains below, sequenced in a study of regulatory T cells in long-lasting Graves disease (dated by TCRdb to the early 2020s). Libraries came from multiplex PCR. Sequencing used an Illumina HiSeq 4000. iRepertoire HTBI primers and Arm-PCR amplification of CDR3 regions were used to construct TCR beta libraries. TCRdb applied fastp at Q25 and MiXCR to the public reads, then kept only in-frame beta chains. Each entry merges the rows of one CDR3 protein and shows their most common DNA and genes. The sample has 400,000 to 500,000 distinct CDR3 sequences on record, 20% to 25% of them singletons. The top ten constitute approximately 6.4% of the sample. The label giving this sample's time point can be read as: persistent/refractory GD, antithyroid drugs over 5 years with positive TRAb. For both TCR sequencing and RNA sequencing, RNA was extracted from PBMCs in TRIzol.

The sequencing here drew on peripheral blood mononuclear cells (PBMCs), taken when the disease was refractory, from a patient treated with antithyroid drugs. These TCRs come from a female donor with Graves disease.

This clonotype showed up many times. This chain connects TRBV11-2 to TRBJ2-2; 8 bases agree with TRBD1. Germline V CDR1 and CDR2: SGHAT, FQNNGV. Unmatched junction bases numbered 7, after V lost 1 base and J lost 0 bases. The length of the CDR3 is 18 residues. CDR3 amino acids: CASSLGQGTFANTGELFF. For the CDR3, the DNA is TGTGCCAGCAGCTTAGGACAGGGGACGTTCGCGAACACCGGGGAGCTGTTTTTT.

This chain's CDR3 is CSVAGAGNIQYF. The CDR3 DNA reads as TGCAGCGTTGCCGGGGCCGGGAACATTCAGTACTTC. V is TRBV29-1 and J is TRBJ2-4; D tentatively reads TRBD1 or TRBD2 (5 bases each). The germline V gene encodes CDR1 SQVTM and CDR2 ANQGSEA. V was shortened by 4 bases and J by 7 bases, with 11 bases between the two germline ends. The CDR3 has 12 residues.

Only a few counts were recorded for this clonotype. The gene calls are TRBV19 and TRBJ2-2, with TRBD2 as a possible D gene (6 bases). The CDR3 extends over 12 amino acids. Germline CDR1 reads LNHDA; CDR2 reads SQIVND (reference sequence). V was cut by 10 bases and J by 6 bases, with 12 bases left in between. The CDR3 sequence: CATLLASGELFF. For the CDR3, the DNA is TGTGCCACCTTGCTAGCGTCCGGGGAGCTGTTTTTT.

The chain recombines TRBV18 with TRBJ1-1; D is unresolved. The CDR3 consists of 13 residues. Looked up from germline, CDR1 is KGHSH and CDR2 is LQKENI. V lost 4 bases, J lost 4 bases, and 10 bases lay in between. The CDR3 bases are TGTGCCAGCTCACTAAGCAGGCTCACTGAAGCTTTCTTT. Its protein is CASSLSRLTEAFF.

This clonotype came up a few times. The chain has TRBV30 and TRBJ2-7; 11 nucleotides agree with TRBD2. Per the germline V gene, CDR1 is GTSNPN and CDR2 is SVGIG (reference sequence). J gave up 2 bases and V 4 bases, and 4 bases lay outside the gene matches. The CDR3 totals 14 residues. CDR3 amino acids: CAWTTTSGTYEQYF. CDR3 sequence (DNA): TGTGCCTGGACGACGACTAGCGGGACCTACGAGCAGTACTTC.

This clonotype occurred many times. The V call is TRBV6-1, the J call TRBJ2-5, with D possibly matching TRBD2 (5 bases). CDR1 MNHNS and CDR2 SASEGT come from the germline V gene. The CDR3 is 13 residues long. The V gene lost 5 bases and the J gene lost 5 bases, with 12 bases spanning the gap. The CDR3 loop is CASSPGYEETQYF. The CDR3 nucleotides read TGTGCCAGCAGTCCGGGGTATGAGGAGACCCAGTACTTC.

This clonotype was picked up a small number of times. The CDR3 loop reads CASILDQNTGELFF. CDR3 in DNA: TGTGCCAGCATCTTGGACCAGAACACCGGGGAGCTGTTTTTT. The J gene is TRBJ2-2, the V gene TRBV6-1; D is ambiguous. The germline V and J ends were trimmed by 7 bases and 1 base, with 10 bases remaining between them. Germline V gives CDR1 MNHNS, CDR2 SASEGT. This CDR3 is 14 amino acids long.

This clonotype was found a few times. The genes are TRBV19 and TRBJ1-1, with D unclear. The CDR3 covers 14 residues. Germline V CDR1 and CDR2: LNHDA, SQIVND (reference sequence). V gave up 0 bases and J gave up 0 bases, with 5 bases separating them. The CDR3 DNA is TGTGCCAGTAGTATAGAATCTATGAACACTGAAGCTTTCTTT. Translated: CASSIESMNTEAFF.

The chain recombines TRBV20-1 with TRBJ2-1; the match to TRBD2 covers 11 bases. V lost 6 bases, J lost 5 bases, and 6 bases stayed unmatched. Per the germline V gene, CDR1 is DFQATT and CDR2 is SNEGSKA (reference sequence). The CDR3 sequence is 14 residues long. CDR3 protein: CSARLAGLNNEQFF. In nucleotides, the CDR3 is TGCAGTGCCAGACTAGCGGGGCTAAACAATGAGCAGTTCTTC.

This clonotype has only a few counts. The gene calls are TRBV4-3 and TRBJ1-5, with D unresolved. The V end was cut by 0 bases, the J end by 6 bases, with 6 bases between. The CDR3 sequence is 13 residues long. Germline V gives CDR1 LGHNA, CDR2 YSLEER. CDR3 coding DNA: TGCGCCAGCAGCCAAGATCAGGTTCAGCCCCAGCATTTT. It specifies CASSQDQVQPQHF.

Turning to this clonotype: One end of the junction does not line up with germline, which may come from a read error. The genes are TRBV6-1 and TRBJ2-2; D is perhaps TRBD2 (6 bases). Germline lookup yields CDR1 MNHNS and CDR2 SASEGT. The CDR3 spans 12 residues. CDR3 protein: CASSETAGGLFF. Written as DNA, the CDR3 is TGTGCCAGCAGTGAAACCGCCGGGGGGCTGTTTTTT.

This clonotype was found a few times. With a much larger clone just one base away, this may be a read error. V is TRBV28 and J is TRBJ2-4, with D hard to call. This CDR3 has 16 residues. Looked up from germline, CDR1 is MDHEN and CDR2 is SYDVKM. The CDR3 loop reads CASSPGPLLAKNIQCF. The CDR3 DNA is TGTGCCAGCAGTCCCGGACCCTTGTTAGCCAAAAACATTCAGTGCTTC.

The chain recombines TRBV25-1 with TRBJ2-7; 8 bases map to TRBD1. V shed 5 bases, J shed 2 bases, and the junction held 11 bases outside the gene matches. CDR1 is MGHDK, CDR2 SYGVNS, per germline. The CDR3 totals 16 residues. For the CDR3, the DNA is TGTGCCAGCAGTTTCGACCGACAGGGGATTACCTACGAGCAGTACTTC. As protein: CASSFDRQGITYEQYF.

V is TRBV20-1 and J is TRBJ2-1, with TRBD2 matching over 8 bases. From germline, CDR1 is DFQATT and CDR2 SNEGSKA (reference sequence). This CDR3 is 19 amino acids long. The V segment lost 0 bases and the J segment 1 base; nucleotides outside the gene matches: 14. The CDR3 is CSARDEDRLAGDSYNEQFF. In DNA form, the CDR3 reads TGCAGTGCTAGAGATGAAGATAGGCTAGCGGGCGATTCCTACAATGAGCAGTTCTTC.